This entry lists 5 T cell receptor beta chains sequenced from one sample in a study of shared clonotypes between healthy human individuals. Sequencing was performed with immunoSEQ multiplex PCR; in TCRdb, only in-frame clones are kept and a portion is missing. The table shows around 2.1 million clones, with under 95% occurring only once. CD45RO-negative cells were positively selected for CCR7, leaving out terminally differentiated effector memory CD45RA+ cells. Sequencing used naive CD8+ T cells from PBMCs. These receptors were collected from a man between 18 and 35 years old in good health. Some clones in this sample may be carry-over from other donors' samples.

The chain carries TRBV6-5 and TRBJ2-1; D perhaps matches TRBD2 (5 bases). Germline V CDR1 and CDR2: MNHEY, SVGAGI. CDR3 size: 13 residues. The ends were cut back, 5 bases at V and 10 bases at J, with 15 bases in the middle. The CDR3 coding sequence is TGTGCCAGCAGTGGGTATAAGGGAGAGGAGCAGTTCTTC. Protein: CASSGYKGEEQFF.

The rearrangement links TRBV11-2 to TRBJ1-4, with no clear D. The V and J ends lost 2 bases and 0 bases respectively, with 7 bases between them. The germline V gene has CDR1 SGHAT and CDR2 FQNNGV. CDR3 length: 15 residues. CDR3 protein: CASSLTFATNEKLFF. The CDR3, as DNA: TGTGCCAGCAGCTTAACCTTTGCAACTAATGAAAAACTGTTTTTT.

This clone was found once. The V gene is TRBV13, the J gene TRBJ2-1; weak D call: TRBD1 (5 bases). Trimming took off 1 base at V and 4 bases at J, with 11 bases between the two ends. This CDR3 comprises 15 residues. Per the germline V gene, CDR1 is PRHDT and CDR2 is FYEKMQ (reference sequence). CDR3: CASSLEGRAYNEQFF. For the CDR3, the DNA is TGTGCCAGCAGCTTAGAAGGCAGGGCTTACAATGAGCAGTTCTTC.

The genes are TRBV7-9 and TRBJ2-2; no clear D. CDR1 is SEHNR and CDR2 is FQNEAQ in the germline V gene (reference sequence). Trimming took off 5 bases at V and 5 bases at J, with 12 bases between the two ends. This CDR3 is 14 amino acids long. The CDR3 bases are TGTGCCAGCAGCCCGATCGATAGTACCGGGGAGCTGTTTTTT. As protein: CASSPIDSTGELFF.

The chain carries TRBV10-3 and TRBJ1-2; no reliable D call. Germline V gives CDR1 ENHRY, CDR2 SYGVKD. The CDR3 totals 13 residues. The germline V and J ends were trimmed by 4 bases and 8 bases, with 14 bases remaining between them. The CDR3 sequence: CAISGVTANGYTF. The CDR3 nucleotides read TGTGCCATCAGTGGGGTTACTGCTAACGGCTACACCTTC.